This T cell receptor beta chain was profiled in a study of CD8 T cells in Susac syndrome. Random hexamers served to reverse transcribe roughly 0.45 to 1 ug RNA. TCRdb reprocessed the immunoSEQ multiplex PCR reads via MiXCR and lists one record per CDR3 protein. The sample lists roughly 200,000 distinct CDR3 sequences, roughly 94% occurring once. The control group consisted of healthy donors matched for age and sex. This TCR was recovered from a human donor in good health. Material: CD4+ T cells from PBMCs.

This CDR3 reads CSARPTGYEQYF. Here the CDR3 DNA reads TGCAGTGCTAGGCCGACAGGCTACGAGCAGTACTTC. The V and J genes are TRBV20-1 and TRBJ2-7; D possibly corresponds to TRBD1 (6 bases). The CDR3 length is 12 residues. V was cut by 3 bases and J by 3 bases, with 9 bases left in between. CDR1 and CDR2 from the germline V gene are DFQATT and SNEGSKA (reference sequence).